These 10 T cell receptor beta chains were all obtained from the same sample, sequenced in a study of blood T cell repertoires in COVID-19. The method was immunoSEQ multiplex PCR; TCRdb's version includes in-frame clones alone and lacks a portion of them. The table includes 250,000 to 300,000 clones, 70% to 80% detected once. The sample consisted of peripheral blood. Receptors originate from a woman over 75 with acute or convalescent COVID-19.

This clone was detected only once. The rearrangement uses TRBV20-1 and TRBJ2-2; 8 bases match TRBD1. CDR1 DFQATT and CDR2 SNEGSKA come from the germline V gene (reference sequence). CDR3 size: 14 residues. V shed 3 bases and J 4 bases; nucleotides not matched to a gene: 4. CDR3 loop: CSASFTGGTGELFF. For the CDR3, the DNA is TGCAGTGCTAGTTTTACAGGGGGCACCGGGGAGCTGTTTTTT.

The J gene is TRBJ1-1, the V gene TRBV19; the D is unclear. V lost 1 base, J lost 5 bases, and 11 bases lay in between. The V gene's germline CDR1 is LNHDA and CDR2 SQIVND (reference sequence). The CDR3 covers 14 residues. The DNA of the CDR3 is TGTGCCAGTAGTATAGTGGTCACAAGAACTGAAGCTTTCTTT. Its translation is CASSIVVTRTEAFF. The full variable domain, rest sourced from reference TRBV19 and TRBJ1-1, is DGGITQSPKYLFRKEGQNVTLSCEQNLNHDAMYWYRQDPGQGLRLIYYSQIVNDFQKGDIAEGYSVSREKKESFPLTVTSAQKNPTAFYLCASSIVVTRTEAFFGQGTRLTVV.

This clone was seen only once. The V call is TRBV7-2, the J call TRBJ2-3; D unresolved. V gave up 4 bases and J gave up 8 bases, with 7 bases separating them. Germline CDR1 and CDR2: SGHTA and FQGNSA. The CDR3 spans 11 residues. The CDR3 DNA reads as TGTGCCAGCAGCTCCGTTGTTACGCAGTATTTT. Protein sequence: CASSSVVTQYF.

The chain couples TRBV21-1 to TRBJ1-2. TRBV21-1 corresponds to a pseudogene. The CDR3 has 16 residues. The CDR3: CASSYRQGLANYGYTF. The CDR3 DNA reads TGTGCCAGCAGTTACCGACAGGGACTAGCTAACTATGGCTACACCTTC.

This clone was detected a few times. V and J are TRBV5-1 and TRBJ2-3, with TRBD2 matching 11 bases. Unmatched junction bases numbered 16, after V lost 1 base and J lost 6 bases. The CDR3 spans 19 residues. The V gene's germline CDR1 is SGHRS and CDR2 YFSETQ. The CDR3 spells CASSLLAGGSIPFGDTQYF. The CDR3 DNA is TGCGCCAGCAGCTTGCTAGCGGGAGGATCTATACCTTTTGGGGATACGCAGTATTTT.

This chain links TRBV19 with TRBJ1-4; D uncertain. CDR3 length equals 13 residues. The germline V and J ends were trimmed by 5 bases and 10 bases, with 14 bases remaining between them. Germline assignment: CDR1 LNHDA and CDR2 SQIVND (reference sequence). The CDR3: CASSPHGMGKLFF. The CDR3 DNA is TGTGCCAGTAGTCCTCACGGGATGGGAAAACTGTTTTTT.

V usage is TRBV7-8 and J usage is TRBJ2-7; a possible D gene is TRBD2 (7 bases). Per the germline V gene, CDR1 is SGHVS and CDR2 is FQNEAQ. The CDR3 contains 15 residues. V was trimmed by 6 bases and J by 1 base, leaving 16 bases between them. CDR3 bases: TGTGCCAGCAGTCGAGGGGGAGGGATTTCCTACGAGCAGTACTTC. Translating it yields CASSRGGGISYEQYF.

This clone was seen a handful of times. The gene calls are TRBV27 and TRBJ1-5; TRBD1 agrees at 9 bases. From germline, CDR1 is MNHEY and CDR2 SMNVEV (reference sequence). J lost 6 bases, V lost 6 bases, and 9 bases had no gene match. The CDR3 length is 15 residues. DNA for the CDR3: TGTGCCAGCAGACCGACAGGGGGTTCGCCTCAGCCCCAGCATTTT. Its translation: CASRPTGGSPQPQHF.

This CDR3 reads CASSHRQGMGLNTEAFF. The CDR3 nucleotides read TGTGCCAGCAGTCACCGACAGGGAATGGGCCTGAACACTGAAGCTTTCTTT. The V call is TRBV6-6, the J call TRBJ1-1, with 7 bases identical to TRBD1. This CDR3 contains 17 residues. V dropped 5 bases and J dropped 0; count of bases not matched to a gene: 12. From germline, CDR1 is MNHNY and CDR2 SVGAGI (reference sequence).

The chain combines TRBV14 with TRBJ2-2; D perhaps matches TRBD1 (6 bases). CDR1 is SGHDN and CDR2 is FVKESK in the germline V gene. V was trimmed by 0 bases and J by 3 bases, leaving 11 bases between them. CDR3 length: 16 amino acids. The CDR3 loop reads CASSQDWGQYTGELFF. The CDR3 DNA follows: TGTGCCAGCAGCCAAGATTGGGGGCAGTACACCGGGGAGCTGTTTTTT.